The rows below give T cell receptor beta chains drawn from one sample of a study of beta chain features in type 1 diabetes. Data came from immunoSEQ multiplex PCR; TCRdb stores just in-frame clones and leaves some out. The sample has a few hundred thousand clones, 25% to 30% seen once. The sequenced sample was central memory CD4+ T cells from blood. These receptors all stem from a man aged 30-40 years in good health. The CDR3 runs from the conserved cysteine through the conserved F or W. A D gene is named only where the DNA matches it firmly. For some rows the clone size is stated as once, few or many, or as a class when expanded; others skip it.

>TRBV11-2|TRBJ2-3|.|few
TGTGCCAGCAGCCACAGCTCTAGCACAGATACGCAGTATTTT
CASSHSSSTDTQYF
>TRBV4-1|TRBJ1-6|.|few
TGCGCCAGCAGCCAAGATAGGCAGGGGACTTCACCCCTCCACTTT
CASSQDRQGTSPLHF
>TRBV7-9|TRBJ2-3|.|few
TGTGCCAGCAGCTTAGCGCACCAGGCGGATACGCAGTATTTT
CASSLAHQADTQYF
>TRBV2|TRBJ2-3|TRBD2|few
TGTGCCAGCAAGCGGGTTGCTAGCGGGGGGGCGGATACGCAGTATTTT
CASKRVASGGADTQYF
>TRBV7-2|TRBJ2-1|TRBD2|many
TGTGCCAGCAGCTTAGATGCGGGGGCCTACAATGAGCAGTTCTTC
CASSLDAGAYNEQFF
>TRBV7-9|TRBJ1-3|.|few
TGTGCCAGCAGCGGGGACTGGAGCTCTGGAAACACCATATATTTT
CASSGDWSSGNTIYF
>TRBV19|TRBJ1-2|.|few
TGTGCCAGTGCAGCCCGGGACTATGGCTACACCTTC
CASAARDYGYTF
>TRBV7-2|TRBJ1-2|.|.
TGTGCCAGCAGCTTAGTTGGGCAGTATGGCTACACCTTC
CASSLVGQYGYTF
>TRBV11-2|TRBJ2-7|.|few
TGTGCCAGCAGGGGAAGGGGAGGCTACGAGCAGTACTTC
CASRGRGGYEQYF
>TRBV6-1|TRBJ1-5|.|.
TGTGCCAGCATTGGACACATCAATCAGCCCCAGCATTTT
CASIGHINQPQHF
>TRBV25-1|TRBJ2-7|TRBD2|.
TGTGCCAGCACCCCAAGCGGGGGGAGGTACGAGCAGTACTTC
CASTPSGGRYEQYF
>TRBV30|TRBJ2-3|.|.
TGTGCCTGGAGTGCTGGAGAGACAGATACGCAGTATTTT
CAWSAGETDTQYF
>TRBV7-2|TRBJ2-7|.|.
TGTGCCAGCAGCTTAAGGGAATACGAGCAGTACTTC
CASSLREYEQYF
>TRBV29-1|TRBJ2-7|TRBD1|.
TGCAGCGTTGAATGGCAGGGGGCCTACGAGCAGTACTTC
CSVEWQGAYEQYF
>TRBV30|TRBJ1-2|TRBD1|few
TGTGCCTGGAGTTCGGGACAGGGCAGGGGCTACACCTTC
CAWSSGQGRGYTF
>TRBV2|TRBJ2-7|TRBD2|.
TGTGCCAGCGTGGCTAGCGGCTACGAGCAGTACTTC
CASVASGYEQYF
>TRBV6-1|TRBJ2-2|.|.
TGTGCCAGCAGCCTCACATCGGCCGGGGAGCTGTTTTTT
CASSLTSAGELFF
>TRBV18|TRBJ2-1|.|many
TGTGCCAGCTCACCAGCGCAAGGTGAAAACAATGAGCAGTTCTTC
CASSPAQGENNEQFF
>TRBV30|TRBJ2-5|TRBD1|.
TGTGCCTGGGCAAGACAGGGGGCGCGAGAGACCCAGTACTTC
CAWARQGARETQYF
>TRBV5-1|TRBJ2-1|.|few
TGCGCCAGCAGGGTAGGAATGAGCTCCTACAATGAGCAGTTCTTC
CASRVGMSSYNEQFF